A few counts support the clone carrying this T cell receptor beta chain. Its antigen is currently unknown. Germline V CDR1 and CDR2: SQVTM, ANQGSEA. Losses at the gene ends were 8 bases for V and 1 base for J; bases not matched to a gene: 7. The CDR3 is made up of 13 amino acids. The sample originates from a study of response to subunit inactivated influenza vaccine. TCRdb independently ran MiXCR on the RT-PCR reads; one entry per CDR3 protein. Of approximately 160,000 distinct CDR3 sequences listed, over 8.5% are singletons. Whole-study findings and limits: Researchers suggested that each seasonal influenza vaccination recruits few new T cells.

Sequencing used CD8+ T cells sorted from PBMCs, obtained roughly 24 months after vaccination. The chain carries TRBV29-1 and TRBJ2-7; TRBD1 matches 8 bases. The receptor's source is a man in his fifties or sixties who received an inactivated influenza vaccine. The CDR3 nucleotides read TGCAGCACCCGGACAGGGTCGTCCTACGAGCAGTACTTC. Translation gives CSTRTGSSYEQYF.